Presented here are 15 T cell receptor beta chains from one specimen sequenced in a study of blood T cell repertoires in COVID-19. Profiled with immunoSEQ multiplex PCR; TCRdb holds only in-frame clones, not every one. The repertoire includes 200,000 to 300,000 clones, roughly 80% of them detected once, and 7.5% to 8% sits in the top ten. Sequencing input: peripheral blood. These receptors all come from a woman older than 75 with COVID-19, enrolled during active disease.

The chain recombines TRBV10-3 with TRBJ1-6; 9 bases map to TRBD1. The germline gives CDR1 ENHRY, CDR2 SYGVKD. V shed 6 bases, J shed 7 bases, and the junction held 4 bases outside the gene matches. There are 14 residues in the CDR3. The CDR3 region is CAIRAGTGNSPLHF. The CDR3 nucleotides are TGTGCCATCAGGGCCGGGACAGGGAATTCACCCCTCCACTTT.

The chain recombines TRBV19 with TRBJ1-5; 8 bases are shared with TRBD1. Germline CDR1 reads LNHDA; CDR2 reads SQIVND (reference sequence). The CDR3 totals 13 residues. The ends lost 3 bases at V and 10 bases at J; junction bases unmatched: 5. CDR3 DNA: TGTGCCAGTAGTATGCAGGGGGCGAAACCCCAGCATTTT. Protein sequence: CASSMQGAKPQHF.

This clone was detected a few times. The chain has TRBV7-2 and TRBJ1-1; a possible D gene is TRBD1 (5 bases). Germline assignment: CDR1 SGHTA and CDR2 FQGNSA. There are 15 residues in the CDR3. Trimming took off 3 bases at V and 11 bases at J, with 22 bases between the two ends. The CDR3 DNA is TGTGCCAGCAGCTTGTATGCGAGGGGAGGGTATGTTGCTTTCTTT. Its translation: CASSLYARGGYVAFF.

The chain is built from TRBV28 and TRBJ1-6; 7 nucleotides agree with TRBD1. The ends lost 6 bases at V and 10 bases at J; junction bases unmatched: 15. This CDR3 has 16 residues. Looked up from germline, CDR1 is MDHEN and CDR2 is SYDVKM. The CDR3, as DNA: TGTGCCAGCAGCCTAATGACGACAGGGATCGGATCACCCCTCCACTTT. It codes for CASSLMTTGIGSPLHF.

The V and J genes are TRBV6-6 and TRBJ1-5, with D uncertain. Per the germline V gene, CDR1 is MNHNY and CDR2 is SVGAGI (reference sequence). Trimming shortened V by 5 bases and J by 11 bases, and 7 bases separated the two germline ends. The CDR3 sequence is 10 residues long. The CDR3 DNA reads TGTGCCAGCAGTCTCGGGGCCCAGCATTTT. Translating gives CASSLGAQHF.

The chain is built from TRBV7-9 and TRBJ2-3; possibly TRBD2 for D (6 bases). Germline V lookup: CDR1 SEHNR, CDR2 FQNEAQ (reference sequence). This CDR3 has 15 amino acids. With 5 bases removed from V and 3 bases from J, the gap between germline ends came to 15 bases. The chain's CDR3 is CASSLISGLTDTQYF. CDR3 DNA sequence: TGTGCCAGCAGCCTAATAAGCGGGTTGACAGATACGCAGTATTTT.

The rearrangement uses TRBV27 and TRBJ1-2; D is possibly TRBD1 (6 bases). The CDR3 has 15 residues. Germline V lookup: CDR1 MNHEY, CDR2 SMNVEV (reference sequence). V lost 6 bases and J lost 0, with 14 bases in between. The CDR3 spells CASRTQGTPNYGYTF. The DNA for the CDR3 is TGTGCCAGCAGAACCCAGGGGACCCCTAACTATGGCTACACCTTC.

The genes are TRBV19 and TRBJ2-7; D is possibly TRBD1 (7 bases). Trimming cost V 6 bases and J 4 bases, with 22 bases left between them. This CDR3 is 16 amino acids long. From germline, CDR1 is LNHDA and CDR2 SQIVND (reference sequence). This CDR3 reads CASSPGAGTAFYEQYF. CDR3 bases: TGTGCCAGTAGCCCGGGGGCCGGGACAGCCTTTTACGAGCAGTACTTC.

The gene calls are TRBV11-2 and TRBJ2-1; 7 bases fit TRBD1. Per germline, CDR1 SGHAT and CDR2 FQNNGV. The CDR3 spans 15 residues. V lost 1 base and J lost 2; bases outside the gene matches: 2. The CDR3 coding sequence is TGTGCCAGCAGCTTAGGAGGGGGCGCCTACAATGAGCAGTTCTTC. It is translated as CASSLGGGAYNEQFF.

The CDR3 DNA reads as TGCGCCAGCCATTTGGAAGCGGCAACTCGGGAAGCTTTCTTT. Residues: CASHLEAATREAFF. The V and J genes are TRBV5-1 and TRBJ1-1, with D unclear. The CDR3 covers 14 residues. Trimming took 7 bases from V and 8 from J, leaving 21 bases between them. Germline CDR1 reads SGHRS; CDR2 reads YFSETQ.

The J gene is TRBJ2-1, the V gene TRBV9; 8 bases are a match to TRBD1. CDR1 and CDR2 from the germline V gene are SGDLS and YYNGEE. The CDR3 runs to 15 residues. Trimming removed 0 bases from V and 7 bases from J; junction bases left unmatched: 6. CDR3 sequence reads: CASSVGAGGPNEQFF. As DNA, the CDR3 is TGTGCCAGCAGCGTAGGGGCAGGGGGCCCGAATGAGCAGTTCTTC.

CDR3 residues: CASSLLGPGQINTEAFF. The CDR3 nucleotides read TGTGCCAGCTCACTCCTCGGACCGGGACAGATAAACACTGAAGCTTTCTTT. This chain uses TRBV18 with TRBJ1-1; 7 positions match TRBD1. J was trimmed by 2 bases and V by 4 bases; bases with no gene match: 13. CDR1 is KGHSH and CDR2 is LQKENI in the germline V gene. This CDR3 has 17 amino acids. Based on the CDR3 plus reference TRBV18 and TRBJ1-1, the full variable domain is NAGVMQNPRHLVRRRGQEARLRCSPMKGHSHVYWYRQLPEEGLKFMVYLQKENIIDESGMPKERFSAEFPKEGPSILRIQQVVRGDSAAYFCASSLLGPGQINTEAFFGQGTRLTVV.

This clone was seen just once. The J gene is TRBJ2-7, the V gene TRBV5-4; 12 bases fit TRBD1. The germline V gene encodes CDR1 SGHNT and CDR2 YYREEE (reference sequence). The CDR3 extends over 13 amino acids. J was trimmed by 8 bases and V by 3 bases; bases with no gene match: 3. DNA of the CDR3: TGTGCCAGCAGCTGGGACAGGGGGCGCCAGCAGTACTTC. Translating it yields CASSWDRGRQQYF.

The chain recombines TRBV5-6 with TRBJ2-3; a possible D gene is TRBD1 (6 bases). CDR1 and CDR2 (germline): SGHDT, YYEEEE. There are 14 residues in the CDR3. The ends were cut back, 2 bases at V and 6 bases at J, with 13 bases in the middle. CDR3 amino acids: CASSLLVQGDTQYF. The CDR3, as DNA: TGTGCCAGCAGCTTACTAGTCCAGGGGGATACGCAGTATTTT.

The chain combines TRBV5-1 with TRBJ1-1; D possibly corresponds to TRBD1 (5 bases). V lost 3 bases and J lost 1, with 13 bases in between. The CDR3 covers 15 residues. Germline V gene lookup returns CDR1 SGHRS and CDR2 YFSETQ. DNA of the CDR3: TGCGCCAGCAGCTATGGCAGGGCAACGAACACTGAAGCTTTCTTT. Amino acids: CASSYGRATNTEAFF.